This T cell receptor (beta chain) came from a study of cytomegalovirus exposure and HLA in healthy donors. The study, taken as a whole, reports: Among TCR beta chains, those listed as cytomegalovirus-associated numbered over 150. Per a later analysis, 15,000 to 20,000 TCR beta sequences showed association with HLA alleles at 0.05 false discovery rate. Reports credit the classifier with highly specific, highly sensitive diagnosis of cytomegalovirus status. Several V segments, TRBV6-2 and TRBV6-3 among them, could not be told apart and were dropped.

Concerning this clone itself: The antigen remains unidentified.

The PCR had 60 Vbeta and 13 Jbeta primers. Sequencing was performed with immunoSEQ multiplex PCR; in TCRdb, only in-frame clones are kept and a portion is missing. Here the sample spans 100,000 to 150,000 clones, roughly four fifths being singletons. The CDR3 runs to 12 residues. V shed 5 bases and J 9 bases; nucleotides not matched to a gene: 5. Germline assignment: CDR1 SQVTM and CDR2 ANQGSEA. The origin of this receptor is a woman between 40 and 55 years old in good health and CMV-seropositive. The sample taken for sequencing was PBMCs. This chain uses TRBV29-1 with TRBJ2-4, with 9 bases lining up with TRBD2. CDR3 DNA sequence: TGCAGCGTTATAGCGGGAGACGGCATTCAGTACTTC. Translation: CSVIAGDGIQYF.